The 30 T cell receptor beta chains below all came from one sample that was sequenced in a study of shared clonotypes between healthy human individuals. Naive CD8 cells lacked CD45RO and underwent positive selection for CCR7, leaving out terminally differentiated effector memory CD45RA+ cells. Libraries were prepared by immunoSEQ multiplex PCR; TCRdb keeps only in-frame clonotypes and omits some of them. Among some 800,000 clones listed, 92% were seen once. Sequenced sample: naive CD8+ T cells sorted from blood. The receptors come from a man aged 25-40 years in good health.

V and J are TRBV7-9 and TRBJ2-5; no firm D call. The CDR3 totals 16 residues. The V end lost 5 bases, the J end lost 3 bases, and 19 bases lay between the germline ends. Germline CDR1 SEHNR, CDR2 FQNEAQ (reference sequence). CDR3 region: CASSLFTQNLEETQYF. The CDR3 bases are TGTGCCAGCAGCCTCTTTACACAGAACCTTGAAGAGACCCAGTACTTC.

This sequence joins TRBV6-1 and TRBJ1-5; possible D gene TRBD1, 6 bases. Trimming took 1 base from V and 4 from J, leaving 8 bases between them. CDR3 length: 14 residues. Germline CDR1 is MNHNS and CDR2 is SASEGT. The CDR3 region is CASSEGGGNQPQHF. The CDR3 DNA follows: TGTGCCAGCAGTGAAGGAGGGGGGAATCAGCCCCAGCATTTT.

The chain employs TRBV15 and TRBJ2-7; D perhaps matches TRBD1 (6 bases). V was trimmed by 2 bases and J by 4 bases, leaving 15 bases between them. The CDR3 is 15 residues long. Germline values: CDR1 LNHNV, CDR2 YYDKDF (reference sequence). The CDR3 protein is CATSRSRGFSYEQYF. The CDR3, as DNA: TGTGCCACCAGCAGAAGCAGGGGTTTTAGTTACGAGCAGTACTTC.

This clone has only one observation. V and J are TRBV27 and TRBJ2-3; 7 positions agree with TRBD2. The CDR3 is made up of 12 amino acids. The V gene end was trimmed by 7 bases and the J gene end by 5 bases; junction bases not matched to a gene: 3. Germline loops: CDR1 MNHEY, CDR2 SMNVEV (reference sequence). The CDR3 here is CASNSGGDTQYF. Here the CDR3 DNA reads TGTGCCAGCAACTCGGGGGGAGATACGCAGTATTTT.

On this clone: One end of the junction does not line up with germline, which may come from a read error. This sample includes further DNA sequences coding for the same CDR3. The V call is TRBV28, the J call TRBJ2-1; the match to TRBD2 covers 9 bases. The CDR3 contains 14 residues. Germline lookup yields CDR1 MDHEN and CDR2 SYDVKM. CDR3 coding DNA: TGCGCCAGCAGCCGACTAGCGGAGTACAATGAGCAGTTCTTC. This sequence encodes CASSRLAEYNEQFF.

V usage is TRBV18 and J usage is TRBJ2-7; 12 nucleotides align to TRBD1. The V and J ends lost 3 bases and 4 bases, in that order; junction bases with no gene match: 4. The V gene's germline CDR1 is KGHSH and CDR2 LQKENI. The CDR3 consists of 15 residues. DNA for the CDR3: TGTGCCAGCTCACCTAGGGACAGGGGGCTGTACGAGCAGTACTTC. Amino acid sequence: CASSPRDRGLYEQYF.

This clone was counted a single time. The chain employs TRBV30 and TRBJ2-1; 7 nucleotides agree with TRBD1. The V gene end was trimmed by 7 bases and the J gene end by 3 bases; junction bases not matched to a gene: 3. CDR1 and CDR2 from the germline V gene are GTSNPN and SVGIG (reference sequence). This CDR3 spans 12 amino acids. CDR3 nucleotides: TGTGCCTCGGACAGGAACTACAATGAGCAGTTCTTC. The encoded protein is CASDRNYNEQFF.

Concerning this clone: Other DNA sequences of this sample code for an identical CDR3. V usage is TRBV7-9 and J usage is TRBJ2-4, with unresolved D. The CDR3 extends over 15 amino acids. Trimming removed 5 bases from V and 0 bases from J, with 11 bases in between. CDR1 SEHNR and CDR2 FQNEAQ come from the germline V gene (reference sequence). For the CDR3, the DNA is TGTGCCAGCAGCCCGCCATTACTAGCCAAAAACATTCAGTACTTC. It codes for CASSPPLLAKNIQYF.

The genes are TRBV19 and TRBJ1-5; no clear D. This CDR3 spans 16 amino acids. In germline, CDR1 is LNHDA, CDR2 SQIVND (reference sequence). V was pared by 4 bases and J by 2 bases, with 15 bases between. Here the CDR3 reads CASSNDKDGGNQPQHF. The CDR3 DNA reads as TGTGCCAGTAGTAACGATAAGGATGGGGGCAATCAGCCCCAGCATTTT.

V gene TRBV7-2 combines with J gene TRBJ2-3, with D uncertain. The CDR3 covers 14 residues. CDR1 SGHTA and CDR2 FQGNSA come from the germline V gene. V lost 3 bases and J 5 bases, leaving 12 bases between the germline ends. CDR3 nucleotide sequence: TGTGCCAGCAGCTTGGTACAGCATGTAGATACGCAGTATTTT. This translates into CASSLVQHVDTQYF.

The V and J genes are TRBV29-1 and TRBJ2-2; 9 nucleotides agree with TRBD2. The CDR3 contains 15 residues. Per the germline V gene, CDR1 is SQVTM and CDR2 is ANQGSEA. After removal of 1 base from V and 5 bases from J, the junction contained 5 bases not matched to a gene. The CDR3 here is CSVEGGSGRTGELFF. The CDR3 DNA follows: TGCAGCGTTGAAGGTGGTAGCGGGAGAACCGGGGAGCTGTTTTTT.

The gene calls are TRBV29-1 and TRBJ1-5; 7 bases match TRBD1. V was clipped by 5 bases and J by 5 bases; unmatched bases: 9. Germline CDR1 reads SQVTM; CDR2 reads ANQGSEA. The CDR3 has 14 amino acids. The CDR3 region is CSVSGTDSYQPQHF. CDR3 sequence (DNA): TGCAGCGTTTCCGGGACAGACTCCTATCAGCCCCAGCATTTT.

The chain carries TRBV19 and TRBJ2-3; a possible D gene is TRBD2 (6 bases). The germline gives CDR1 LNHDA, CDR2 SQIVND (reference sequence). The CDR3 totals 14 residues. Trimming took off 3 bases at V and 3 bases at J, with 10 bases between the two ends. CDR3 protein: CASSIRRETDTQYF. CDR3 nucleotides: TGTGCCAGTAGTATTCGTCGGGAGACAGATACGCAGTATTTT.

CDR3 bases: TGTGCCAGCAGTTTATCCGGGACAACATCAACCTACGAGCAGTACTTC. It yields the protein CASSLSGTTSTYEQYF. This chain connects TRBV27 to TRBJ2-7; D might be TRBD1 (6 bases). The V end was cut by 0 bases, the J end by 2 bases, with 14 bases between. The germline V gene encodes CDR1 MNHEY and CDR2 SMNVEV (reference sequence). The length of the CDR3 is 16 residues.

This chain joins TRBV28 and TRBJ2-7, with TRBD1 matching 8 bases. With 4 bases clipped from V and 5 bases from J, the junction kept 4 bases outside the gene matches. Germline values: CDR1 MDHEN, CDR2 SYDVKM. The CDR3 runs to 13 residues. In DNA form, the CDR3 reads TGTGCCAGCAGTTCAGGGGGCGGCGACGAGCAGTACTTC. Translation gives CASSSGGGDEQYF. The full variable domain, with the rest looked up from reference TRBV28 and TRBJ2-7, is DVKVTQSSRYLVKRTGEKVFLECVQDMDHENMFWYRQDPGLGLRLIYFSYDVKMKEKGDIPEGYSVSREKKERFSLILESASTNQTSMYLCASSSGGGDEQYFGPGTRLTVT.

V gene TRBV25-1 combines with J gene TRBJ2-1; D might be TRBD1 (7 bases). Germline lookup yields CDR1 MGHDK and CDR2 SYGVNS. Trimming left V 2 bases short and J 4 bases short, with 15 bases between. This CDR3 has 16 amino acids. This CDR3 reads CASSEPQGRLYNEQFF. CDR3 in DNA: TGTGCCAGCAGTGAACCACAGGGGAGGCTTTACAATGAGCAGTTCTTC.

V usage is TRBV6-5 and J usage is TRBJ2-2; no reliable D call. Trimming removed 2 bases from V and 7 bases from J, with 8 bases in between. The V gene's germline CDR1 is MNHEY and CDR2 SVGAGI. The CDR3 is 13 amino acids. CDR3 in amino acids: CASSYASRGELFF. The CDR3 DNA is TGTGCCAGCAGTTACGCAAGCCGCGGGGAGCTGTTTTTT.

The gene calls are TRBV30 and TRBJ2-3; 12 bases are shared with TRBD2. V was clipped by 8 bases and J by 4 bases; unmatched bases: 13. The CDR3 runs to 16 residues. The V gene's germline CDR1 is GTSNPN and CDR2 SVGIG (reference sequence). The CDR3 spells CAATLGLAGGADTQYF. The CDR3 bases are TGTGCCGCCACCCTGGGACTAGCGGGTGGGGCAGATACGCAGTATTTT.

V is TRBV6-6 and J is TRBJ1-1, with D perhaps TRBD1 (6 bases). The germline V gene encodes CDR1 MNHNY and CDR2 SVGAGI (reference sequence). The CDR3 runs 15 residues. V gave up 6 bases and J gave up 1 base, with 15 bases separating them. The CDR3 DNA is TGTGCCAGCAGCGATCCAGGGGACCCGAACACTGAAGCTTTCTTT. It encodes CASSDPGDPNTEAFF.

The CDR3 here is CASSLGGGTQYF. The DNA of the CDR3 is TGTGCCAGCAGTTTAGGGGGAGGGACCCAGTACTTC. The genes are TRBV28 and TRBJ2-5, with D maybe TRBD2 (6 bases). The germline V and J ends were trimmed by 2 bases and 7 bases, with 8 bases remaining between them. This CDR3 region has 12 residues. Per the germline V gene, CDR1 is MDHEN and CDR2 is SYDVKM.

This chain joins TRBV6-1 and TRBJ2-7; D tentatively reads TRBD1 or TRBD2 (5 bases each). The CDR3 runs 15 residues. CDR1 and CDR2 from the germline V gene are MNHNS and SASEGT. The V end was cut by 0 bases, the J end by 3 bases, with 12 bases between. The CDR3 here is CASSEARGLGYEQYF. The CDR3, as DNA: TGTGCCAGCAGTGAAGCGAGGGGTCTAGGCTACGAGCAGTACTTC.

This clone was seen once. The rearrangement links TRBV6-6 to TRBJ1-4, with TRBD1 identical over 8 bases. Germline loops: CDR1 MNHNY, CDR2 SVGAGI (reference sequence). V shed 2 bases, J shed 8 bases, and the junction held 10 bases outside the gene matches. The CDR3 is made up of 16 amino acids. The CDR3 coding sequence is TGTGCCAGCAGTTACACGAGGACAGGGATAGACGAAAAACTGTTTTTT. Translated, it gives CASSYTRTGIDEKLFF.

V gene TRBV5-5 combines with J gene TRBJ2-7; D is undetermined. This CDR3 spans 14 amino acids. The germline gives CDR1 SGHKS, CDR2 YYEKEE (reference sequence). V lost 0 bases and J 6 bases, leaving 13 bases between the germline ends. CDR3 residues: CASSLAVFPSEQYF. In DNA, the CDR3 is TGTGCCAGCAGCTTGGCTGTATTCCCCAGCGAGCAGTACTTC.

This sequence joins TRBV7-9 and TRBJ2-7; D not resolved. Germline V gene data show CDR1 as SEHNR and CDR2 as FQNEAQ (reference sequence). The CDR3 loop spans 13 amino acids. The CDR3 sequence is CATIGPTPTEQYF. CDR3 nucleotides: TGTGCGACGATTGGGCCCACTCCCACCGAGCAGTACTTC.

The gene calls are TRBV5-5 and TRBJ2-7; 10 nucleotides align to TRBD1. Germline trimming cut 0 bases from V and 7 bases from J; bases unmatched to any gene: 7. This CDR3 contains 15 residues. Germline values: CDR1 SGHKS, CDR2 YYEKEE (reference sequence). The CDR3: CASSLVDRGLEEQYF. In nucleotides, the CDR3 is TGTGCCAGCAGCTTGGTCGACAGGGGGCTGGAGGAGCAGTACTTC.

The rearrangement uses TRBV27 and TRBJ2-1; 16 bases line up with TRBD2. Trimming at V came to 4 bases and at J to 10 bases, leaving 7 bases not matched to a gene. The germline V gene has CDR1 MNHEY and CDR2 SMNVEV (reference sequence). The length of the CDR3 is 16 residues. The CDR3 reads CASSYGTSGRAGEQFF. Written as DNA, the CDR3 is TGTGCCAGCAGTTACGGGACTAGCGGGAGGGCCGGGGAGCAGTTCTTC.

The chain recombines TRBV4-3 with TRBJ1-1; tentative D call: TRBD1 (5 bases). Germline CDR1 is LGHNA and CDR2 is YSLEER. The CDR3 has 15 amino acids. V dropped 2 bases and J dropped 5 bases, with 15 bases sitting between them. The CDR3 loop reads CASSQKPPGFTEAFF. The CDR3 nucleotides read TGCGCCAGCAGCCAAAAGCCCCCAGGGTTTACTGAAGCTTTCTTT.

The chain couples TRBV28 to TRBJ1-5, with D maybe TRBD1 (6 bases). Trimming took 6 bases from V and 6 from J, leaving 18 bases between them. Germline assignment: CDR1 MDHEN and CDR2 SYDVKM. CDR3 length: 15 amino acids. CDR3 sequence: CASRLSGTSGQPQHF. The CDR3 DNA is TGTGCCAGCAGGCTATCCGGGACATCCGGTCAGCCCCAGCATTTT.

The count of this clone is one. CDR3: CASSMGTLQGGYEQYF. CDR3 sequence (DNA): TGTGCCAGTAGTATGGGGACCCTACAGGGAGGCTACGAGCAGTACTTC. V is TRBV19 and J is TRBJ2-7; either TRBD1 or TRBD2 may fit D (6 bases each). The germline V gene has CDR1 LNHDA and CDR2 SQIVND (reference sequence). V shed 3 bases and J shed 3 bases, with 18 bases lying between them. The CDR3 totals 16 residues.

The rearrangement links TRBV15 to TRBJ1-4; D is uncertain. V was cut by 9 bases and J by 1 base, with 9 bases left in between. Germline CDR1 LNHNV, CDR2 YYDKDF (reference sequence). The CDR3 has 13 residues. For the CDR3, the DNA is TGTGCCACTAACCCAGGAACTAATGAAAAACTGTTTTTT. The encoded protein is CATNPGTNEKLFF.